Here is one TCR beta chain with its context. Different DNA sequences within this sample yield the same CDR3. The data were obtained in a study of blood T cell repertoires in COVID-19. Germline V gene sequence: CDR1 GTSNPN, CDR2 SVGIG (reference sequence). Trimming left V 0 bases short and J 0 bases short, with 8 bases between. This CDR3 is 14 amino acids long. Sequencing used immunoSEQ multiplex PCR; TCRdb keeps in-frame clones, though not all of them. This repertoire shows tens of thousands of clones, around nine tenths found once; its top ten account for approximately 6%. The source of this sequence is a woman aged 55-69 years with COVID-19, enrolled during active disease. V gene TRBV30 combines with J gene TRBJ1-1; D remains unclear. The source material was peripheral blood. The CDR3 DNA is TGTGCCTGGAGTGTGGGAGGCCTGAACACTGAAGCTTTCTTT. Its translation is CAWSVGGLNTEAFF.